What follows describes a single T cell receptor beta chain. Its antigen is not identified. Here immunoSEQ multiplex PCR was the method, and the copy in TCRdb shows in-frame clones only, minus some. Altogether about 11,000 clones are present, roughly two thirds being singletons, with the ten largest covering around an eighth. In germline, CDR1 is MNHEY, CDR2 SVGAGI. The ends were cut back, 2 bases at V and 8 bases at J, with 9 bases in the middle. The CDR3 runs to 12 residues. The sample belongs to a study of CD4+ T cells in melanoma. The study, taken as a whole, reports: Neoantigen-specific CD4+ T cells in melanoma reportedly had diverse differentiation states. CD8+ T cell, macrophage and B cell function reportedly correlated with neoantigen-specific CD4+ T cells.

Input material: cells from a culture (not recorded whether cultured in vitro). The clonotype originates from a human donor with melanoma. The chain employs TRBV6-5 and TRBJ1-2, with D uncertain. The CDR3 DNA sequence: TGTGCCAGCAGTTACCGAGGGTTCGGCTACACCTTC. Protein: CASSYRGFGYTF.